Below, 14 T cell receptor beta chains from the same sample are listed, as sequenced in a study of PD-L1 blockade in urothelial cancer. Stated time point: peripheral blood 6 weeks after treatment start. Data came from immunoSEQ multiplex PCR; TCRdb stores just in-frame clones and leaves some out. Of roughly 120,000 clones in the sample, 75% to 90% are singletons; the top ten hold under 2%. This sample comprised PBMCs, obtained around atezolizumab (anti-PD-L1) treatment. All receptors derive from a man aged 60 to 75 with urothelial cancer.

The chain uses TRBV18 and TRBJ2-7, with D maybe TRBD1 (6 bases). The CDR3 sequence is 16 residues long. Germline CDR1 reads KGHSH; CDR2 reads LQKENI. Trimming pared 3 bases from V and 1 base from J, leaving 16 bases between. The CDR3 protein is CASSPPIGGPSYEQYF. The CDR3 region has the DNA TGTGCCAGCTCACCCCCGATTGGGGGCCCATCCTACGAGCAGTACTTC.

The chain uses TRBV13 and TRBJ1-5; maybe TRBD1 (5 bases). The CDR3 is 17 amino acids. Trimming shortened V by 1 base and J by 5 bases, and 18 bases separated the two germline ends. Germline CDR1 reads PRHDT; CDR2 reads FYEKMQ (reference sequence). This chain's CDR3 is CASSLDRVRGTYQPQHF. DNA of the CDR3: TGTGCCAGCAGCTTAGATAGGGTTAGGGGAACCTATCAGCCCCAGCATTTT.

The V gene is TRBV29-1, the J gene TRBJ2-1, with 11 bases lining up with TRBD2. The trim removed 5 bases at V and 5 bases at J, leaving 8 bases unmatched. Germline CDR1 SQVTM, CDR2 ANQGSEA. There are 15 residues in the CDR3. As DNA, the CDR3 is TGCAGCGTTAGCCTTAAACTAGCGGGGGACAATGAGCAGTTCTTC. This codes for CSVSLKLAGDNEQFF.

J is TRBJ2-6 and V is TRBV5-1; TRBD1 agrees at 7 bases. Germline assignment: CDR1 SGHRS and CDR2 YFSETQ. The CDR3 runs to 18 residues. The trim removed 0 bases at V and 4 bases at J, leaving 10 bases unmatched. The CDR3 here is CASSLATGKADGANVLTF. CDR3 nucleotide sequence: TGCGCCAGCAGCTTGGCGACAGGGAAGGCGGACGGGGCCAACGTCCTGACTTTC. Full variable domain (remainder filled in from reference TRBV5-1 and TRBJ2-6): KAGVTQTPRYLIKTRGQQVTLSCSPISGHRSVSWYQQTPGQGLQFLFEYFSETQRNKGNFPGRFSGRQFSNSRSEMNVSTLELGDSALYLCASSLATGKADGANVLTFGAGSRLTVL.

The rearrangement joins TRBV5-1 to TRBJ1-1; TRBD1 matches at 7 bases. J lost 3 bases, V lost 3 bases, and 5 bases had no gene match. This CDR3 is 14 amino acids long. Germline V lookup: CDR1 SGHRS, CDR2 YFSETQ. CDR3 amino acids: CASSSSQGDTEAFF. The CDR3 nucleotides are TGCGCCAGCAGCTCCAGCCAGGGGGACACTGAAGCTTTCTTT.

The V call is TRBV21-1, the J call TRBJ2-3; the listed D gene, TRBD1, was not tested against the DNA. TRBV21-1 is deemed a pseudogene. This CDR3 contains 13 residues. The CDR3 DNA reads as TGTGCCTTGGGGGCTCTAGGGACAGATACGCAGTATTTT. Its translation is CALGALGTDTQYF.

J is TRBJ2-3 and V is TRBV6-1; 7 bases are shared with TRBD2. The CDR3 totals 15 residues. After removal of 6 bases from V and 4 bases from J, the junction contained 10 bases not matched to a gene. The germline V gene encodes CDR1 MNHNS and CDR2 SASEGT. In DNA form, the CDR3 reads TGTGCCAGCAGCGGATATGGGGGGGTCGCAGATACGCAGTATTTT. Its translation is CASSGYGGVADTQYF.

This sequence joins TRBV6-1 and TRBJ1-4; perhaps TRBD1 as D (5 bases). In germline, CDR1 is MNHNS, CDR2 SASEGT. Trimming removed 4 bases from V and 1 base from J, with 10 bases in between. The CDR3 sequence is 15 residues long. The CDR3 nucleotides read TGTGCCAGCAGTGCCTACAGGCAAACTAATGAAAAACTGTTTTTT. Its protein is CASSAYRQTNEKLFF.

The V gene is TRBV5-4, the J gene TRBJ2-5; possible D gene TRBD2, 6 bases. CDR1 SGHNT and CDR2 YYREEE come from the germline V gene (reference sequence). This CDR3 spans 13 amino acids. V was pared by 10 bases and J by 1 base, with 14 bases between. As DNA, the CDR3 is TGTGCCGTAGGCGGGGCAGCCCAAGAGACCCAGTACTTC. Its translation: CAVGGAAQETQYF.

V usage is TRBV19 and J usage is TRBJ2-3; TRBD2 matches at 10 bases. Trimming at V came to 3 bases and at J to 3 bases, leaving 6 bases not matched to a gene. The germline gives CDR1 LNHDA, CDR2 SQIVND (reference sequence). The length of the CDR3 is 16 residues. The CDR3 DNA sequence: TGTGCCAGTAGTATTCTAGCGGGAGCGGAAACAGATACGCAGTATTTT. This translates into CASSILAGAETDTQYF.

This rearrangement joins TRBV18 to TRBJ2-5, with a possible D match to TRBD1 (6 bases). CDR1 KGHSH and CDR2 LQKENI come from the germline V gene. V was trimmed by 1 base and J by 3 bases, leaving 12 bases between them. This CDR3 contains 15 residues. The CDR3 DNA reads as TGTGCCAGCTCACCACAAGGGGGATGGGAAGAGACCCAGTACTTC. Residues: CASSPQGGWEETQYF.

CDR3 residues: CSVALGGRATKNIQYF. The CDR3 DNA is TGCAGCGTTGCACTCGGCGGGAGGGCCACCAAAAACATTCAGTACTTC. The chain uses TRBV29-1 and TRBJ2-4, with 9 positions matching TRBD2. The CDR3 runs 16 residues. The trim removed 4 bases at V and 2 bases at J, leaving 9 bases unmatched. The germline V gene encodes CDR1 SQVTM and CDR2 ANQGSEA.

The genes are TRBV5-1 and TRBJ1-1, with D possibly matching TRBD1 (6 bases). From germline, CDR1 is SGHRS and CDR2 YFSETQ. The V end lost 0 bases, the J end lost 1 base, and 10 bases lay between the germline ends. This CDR3 region has 15 residues. The CDR3, as DNA: TGCGCCAGCAGCTTGGTACAGGGCTGGAACACTGAAGCTTTCTTT. Translated: CASSLVQGWNTEAFF.

The J gene is TRBJ2-7, the V gene TRBV9; D gene uncertain. CDR3 size: 13 residues. Germline V gene data show CDR1 as SGDLS and CDR2 as YYNGEE. Trimming left V 6 bases short and J 6 bases short, with 16 bases between. CDR3 loop: CASNNSPSGEQYF. The CDR3 DNA is TGTGCCAGCAATAATTCCCCCTCCGGCGAGCAGTACTTC.